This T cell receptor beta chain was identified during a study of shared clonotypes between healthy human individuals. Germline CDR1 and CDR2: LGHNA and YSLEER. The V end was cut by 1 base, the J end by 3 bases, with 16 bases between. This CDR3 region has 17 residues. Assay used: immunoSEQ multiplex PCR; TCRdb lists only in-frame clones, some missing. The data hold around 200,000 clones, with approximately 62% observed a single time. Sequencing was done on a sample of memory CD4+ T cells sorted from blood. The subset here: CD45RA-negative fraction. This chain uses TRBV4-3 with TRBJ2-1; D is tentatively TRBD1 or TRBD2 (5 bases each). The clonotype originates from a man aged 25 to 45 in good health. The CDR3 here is CASSQGGGDYYYNEQFF. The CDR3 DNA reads TGCGCCAGCAGCCAAGGGGGCGGTGACTACTACTACAATGAGCAGTTCTTC.